A selection of T cell receptor beta chains follows, all from one sample in a study of T-cell reconstitution after alpha-beta-depleted transplantation in children. TCRdb itself ran the PCR reads through MiXCR, one entry per CDR3 protein. The sample carries about 980,000 distinct CDR3 sequences, about 26% recorded once. Sample: PBMCs, mostly from graft donor cells, taken 360 days after TCRalphabeta/CD19-depleted stem cell transplant. These receptors all come from a boy younger than two who had a stem cell transplant for SCID, so the T cells may come from the graft donor. Both conserved end residues are part of each CDR3. The order of the fields is D gene, clone size, J gene, V gene, CDR3 DNA, CDR3 protein. A D gene is named only where the DNA matches it firmly. Clone size is not always given. Where it is, it says once, few, many or a class for expanded clones.

D gene: TRBD1
clone size: .
J gene: TRBJ1-1
V gene: TRBV5-1
CDR3 DNA: TGCGCCAGCAGCCGGTGGAGTGGGACAGGGGGCATCTCTGAAGCTTTCTTT
CDR3 protein: CASSRWSGTGGISEAFF

D gene: .
clone size: .
J gene: TRBJ2-2
V gene: TRBV18
CDR3 DNA: TGTGCCAGCTCACCCCAGAGGGGCGACACCGGGGAGCTGTTTTTT
CDR3 protein: CASSPQRGDTGELFF

D gene: TRBD1
clone size: few
J gene: TRBJ2-7
V gene: TRBV9
CDR3 DNA: TGTGCCAGCAGCGCCGGGACAGCGAACTACGAGCAGTACTTC
CDR3 protein: CASSAGTANYEQYF

D gene: TRBD1
clone size: many
J gene: TRBJ1-2
V gene: TRBV7-6
CDR3 DNA: TGTGCCAGCAGCTTACGGGACAGAGGCTATGGCTACACCTTC
CDR3 protein: CASSLRDRGYGYTF

D gene: TRBD2
clone size: few
J gene: TRBJ2-7
V gene: TRBV20-1
CDR3 DNA: TGCAGTGCCGCCGGTGGGACTAGCGGGGGGCTCTACGAGCAGTACTTC
CDR3 protein: CSAAGGTSGGLYEQYF

D gene: .
clone size: few
J gene: TRBJ1-1
V gene: TRBV12-3/TRBV12-4
CDR3 DNA: TGTGCCAGCAGTTTGGGGCCCCTACGGGGTGGGAACACTGAAGCTTTCTTT
CDR3 protein: CASSLGPLRGGNTEAFF

D gene: TRBD2
clone size: few
J gene: TRBJ2-1
V gene: TRBV29-1
CDR3 DNA: TGCAGCGTTGTGTTAGCGGGGGGGCTGGGGTCCTACAATGAGCAGTTCTTC
CDR3 protein: CSVVLAGGLGSYNEQFF

D gene: .
clone size: .
J gene: TRBJ2-5
V gene: TRBV29-1
CDR3 DNA: TGCAGCGTTGGTCCGGGAGAGACCCAGTACTTC
CDR3 protein: CSVGPGETQYF

D gene: TRBD1
clone size: few
J gene: TRBJ1-1
V gene: TRBV5-1
CDR3 DNA: TGCGCCAGCACACTAAAGGGGGCCGTGGGTACTGAAGCTTTCTTT
CDR3 protein: CASTLKGAVGTEAFF

D gene: TRBD2
clone size: .
J gene: TRBJ2-3
V gene: TRBV10-3
CDR3 DNA: TGTGCCATCAGATTGGCGGGGGGAGCGGCGCAGTATTTT
CDR3 protein: CAIRLAGGAAQYF

D gene: TRBD1
clone size: .
J gene: TRBJ1-4
V gene: TRBV7-9
CDR3 DNA: TGTGCCAGCAGCCCCGGGACAGGGTTCCGTGAAAAACTGTTTTTT
CDR3 protein: CASSPGTGFREKLFF

D gene: .
clone size: .
J gene: TRBJ2-7
V gene: TRBV5-6
CDR3 DNA: TGTGCCAGCGAGGGGTGGGCGTCCTACGAGCAGTACTTC
CDR3 protein: CASEGWASYEQYF

D gene: .
clone size: .
J gene: TRBJ2-2
V gene: TRBV5-1
CDR3 DNA: TGCGCCAGCAGCTTGCGCTTGGGTGGGACAAGCACCGGGGAGCTGTTTTTT
CDR3 protein: CASSLRLGGTSTGELFF

D gene: TRBD2
clone size: few
J gene: TRBJ2-1
V gene: TRBV5-1
CDR3 DNA: TGCGCCAGCAGCTTGGAAGGTAGCGGGGGCGATGAGCAGTTCTTC
CDR3 protein: CASSLEGSGGDEQFF

D gene: .
clone size: .
J gene: TRBJ1-6
V gene: TRBV20-1
CDR3 DNA: TGCAGTGCTAGAGATCAAAGGGGGGCACTTTCACCCCTCCACTTT
CDR3 protein: CSARDQRGALSPLHF

D gene: .
clone size: .
J gene: TRBJ2-5
V gene: TRBV7-2
CDR3 DNA: TGTGCCAGCAGCTTTGACAACCAAGAGACCCAGTACTTC
CDR3 protein: CASSFDNQETQYF

D gene: TRBD1
clone size: few
J gene: TRBJ1-1
V gene: TRBV29-1
CDR3 DNA: TGCAGCGGTAGGGACAGGGCGAACACTGAAGCTTTCTTT
CDR3 protein: CSGRDRANTEAFF

D gene: TRBD2
clone size: .
J gene: TRBJ2-7
V gene: TRBV3-1
CDR3 DNA: TGTGCCAGCAGCCAGGTTGGGACTAGAGGCGAGCAGTACTTC
CDR3 protein: CASSQVGTRGEQYF

D gene: .
clone size: few
J gene: TRBJ1-3
V gene: TRBV12-3/TRBV12-4
CDR3 DNA: TGTGCCAGCAGTTTAGAGCAGAGCCTCTCTGGAAACACCATATATTTT
CDR3 protein: CASSLEQSLSGNTIYF

D gene: TRBD2
clone size: few
J gene: TRBJ2-3
V gene: TRBV7-7
CDR3 DNA: TGTGCCAGCAGCTTAGGACTAGCGGGGAGCAGGGCTGATACGCAGTATTTT
CDR3 protein: CASSLGLAGSRADTQYF

D gene: .
clone size: .
J gene: TRBJ2-7
V gene: TRBV27
CDR3 DNA: TGTGCCAGCAGGGCCGAGGGGTTCTCCTACGAGCAGTACTTC
CDR3 protein: CASRAEGFSYEQYF

D gene: TRBD1
clone size: .
J gene: TRBJ1-1
V gene: TRBV29-1
CDR3 DNA: TGCAGCACACGACAGGGGCTGAACACTGAAGCTTTCTTT
CDR3 protein: CSTRQGLNTEAFF

D gene: .
clone size: many
J gene: TRBJ2-3
V gene: TRBV12-3/TRBV12-4
CDR3 DNA: TGCGCCAGCAGCTGGGGGACTAGCACAGATACGCAGTATTTT
CDR3 protein: CASSWGTSTDTQYF

D gene: .
clone size: .
J gene: TRBJ1-1
V gene: TRBV5-1
CDR3 DNA: TGCGCCAGCAGCCGCGCCCTCAGTAACACTGAAGCTTTCTTT
CDR3 protein: CASSRALSNTEAFF

D gene: .
clone size: .
J gene: TRBJ2-2
V gene: TRBV18
CDR3 DNA: TGTGCCAGCTCACCACAACTCTCTCCGCCCGAGCTGTTTTTT
CDR3 protein: CASSPQLSPPELFF

D gene: .
clone size: .
J gene: TRBJ1-1
V gene: TRBV5-1
CDR3 DNA: TGCGCCAGCAGGGGTTGGAACGCCATGGGGCGGGAAGCTTTCTTT
CDR3 protein: CASRGWNAMGREAFF

D gene: TRBD2
clone size: .
J gene: TRBJ2-7
V gene: TRBV12-3/TRBV12-4
CDR3 DNA: TGTGCCAGCAGCGAAGGACTAGCGGGGGGGCCCCTCTACTACGAGCAGTACTTC
CDR3 protein: CASSEGLAGGPLYYEQYF

D gene: .
clone size: .
J gene: TRBJ1-5
V gene: TRBV28
CDR3 DNA: TGTGCCAGCACCGCGGGGGATGTCCAGCATTTT
CDR3 protein: CASTAGDVQHF

D gene: .
clone size: .
J gene: TRBJ2-7
V gene: TRBV28
CDR3 DNA: TGTGCCAGCAGTTTATCCACGTGGGGGCACTCCTACGAGCAGTACTTC
CDR3 protein: CASSLSTWGHSYEQYF

D gene: .
clone size: .
J gene: TRBJ2-1
V gene: TRBV18
CDR3 DNA: TGTGCCAGCTCACCAATCCCGGTCCAATTCCGGGAGCAGTTCTTC
CDR3 protein: CASSPIPVQFREQFF

D gene: TRBD1
clone size: .
J gene: TRBJ1-2
V gene: TRBV5-1
CDR3 DNA: TGCGCCAGCAGCGGAACGACAGGGAACTATGGCTACACCTTC
CDR3 protein: CASSGTTGNYGYTF

D gene: .
clone size: .
J gene: TRBJ1-5
V gene: TRBV4-3
CDR3 DNA: TGCGCCAGCAGCCAAGATGGGGGGTATCAGCCCCAGCATTTT
CDR3 protein: CASSQDGGYQPQHF

D gene: .
clone size: many
J gene: TRBJ1-3
V gene: TRBV20-1
CDR3 DNA: TGCAGTGCGAAAAGACCCCCTTGGGGGAACACCATATATTTT
CDR3 protein: CSAKRPPWGNTIYF

D gene: .
clone size: many
J gene: TRBJ2-7
V gene: TRBV11-2
CDR3 DNA: TGTGCCAGCAGCTTAGAAGACTACGAGCAGTACTTC
CDR3 protein: CASSLEDYEQYF

D gene: .
clone size: .
J gene: TRBJ2-7
V gene: TRBV20-1
CDR3 DNA: TGCAGTGCTAGGATCAATTCCTACGAGCAGTACTTC
CDR3 protein: CSARINSYEQYF

D gene: TRBD1
clone size: .
J gene: TRBJ2-2
V gene: TRBV10-3
CDR3 DNA: TGTGCCATCGGGCGACAGGGGAGAGCCGGGGAGCTGTTTTTT
CDR3 protein: CAIGRQGRAGELFF

D gene: TRBD1
clone size: .
J gene: TRBJ1-4
V gene: TRBV12-3/TRBV12-4
CDR3 DNA: TGTGCCACCTCGTATTTAGGGGGCGTCAGTGAAAAACTGTTTTTT
CDR3 protein: CATSYLGGVSEKLFF

D gene: .
clone size: .
J gene: TRBJ1-6
V gene: TRBV10-3
CDR3 DNA: TGTGCCCCAGGACCCCATATAGGTTCACCCCTCCACTTT
CDR3 protein: CAPGPHIGSPLHF

D gene: .
clone size: few
J gene: TRBJ2-4
V gene: TRBV15
CDR3 DNA: TGTGCCACCAGCAGAGTCTATAGGGCAGCCTCAGCCAAAAACATTCAGTACTTC
CDR3 protein: CATSRVYRAASAKNIQYF

D gene: .
clone size: few
J gene: TRBJ1-1
V gene: TRBV3-1
CDR3 DNA: TGTGCCAGCAGCCAGGCCGGTGTGAGCACTGAAGCTTTCTTT
CDR3 protein: CASSQAGVSTEAFF

D gene: TRBD1
clone size: .
J gene: TRBJ1-1
V gene: TRBV28
CDR3 DNA: TGTGCCATCAACACAGGGGCTCGGGCCCTGAACACTGAAGCTTTCTTT
CDR3 protein: CAINTGARALNTEAFF

D gene: TRBD2
clone size: few
J gene: TRBJ2-5
V gene: TRBV5-1
CDR3 DNA: TGCGCCAGCACGATCCCTACTAGCGGGGGGGAAGAGACCCAGTACTTC
CDR3 protein: CASTIPTSGGEETQYF

D gene: .
clone size: .
J gene: TRBJ2-3
V gene: TRBV29-1
CDR3 DNA: TGCAGCGGGCTGAGCGTGGCAGGGGGGAGGGATACGCAGTATTTT
CDR3 protein: CSGLSVAGGRDTQYF

D gene: .
clone size: .
J gene: TRBJ2-2
V gene: TRBV5-1
CDR3 DNA: TGCGCCAGCAGCTTGGAGATAAACACCGGGGAGCTGTTTTTT
CDR3 protein: CASSLEINTGELFF

D gene: .
clone size: few
J gene: TRBJ2-1
V gene: TRBV7-2
CDR3 DNA: TGTGCCAGCAGCTTATTGGGTTACCATGAGCAGTTCTTC
CDR3 protein: CASSLLGYHEQFF

D gene: .
clone size: .
J gene: TRBJ1-1
V gene: TRBV28
CDR3 DNA: TGTGCCAGCAGGGAAGTGGGGAGTGTGAACACTGAAGCTTTCTTT
CDR3 protein: CASREVGSVNTEAFF

D gene: .
clone size: once
J gene: TRBJ2-5
V gene: TRBV3-1
CDR3 DNA: TGTGCCAGCAGCCCTTTCGACAGGGAGGGGGAGACCCAGTACTTC
CDR3 protein: CASSPFDREGETQYF

D gene: .
clone size: .
J gene: TRBJ1-1
V gene: TRBV3-1
CDR3 DNA: TGTGCCAGCAGCCAAAGTTTACGACAGCACACTGAAGCTTTCTTT
CDR3 protein: CASSQSLRQHTEAFF

D gene: TRBD2
clone size: .
J gene: TRBJ2-1
V gene: TRBV7-2
CDR3 DNA: TGTGCCAGCAGCCTCGGGGGGGCCAACTACAATGAGCAGTTCTTC
CDR3 protein: CASSLGGANYNEQFF

D gene: TRBD2
clone size: few
J gene: TRBJ2-3
V gene: TRBV7-2
CDR3 DNA: TGTGCCAGCAGCTTTGGACTAGCGGGGGGGCTGGGTACGCAGTATTTT
CDR3 protein: CASSFGLAGGLGTQYF

D gene: TRBD1
clone size: few
J gene: TRBJ2-1
V gene: TRBV12-3/TRBV12-4
CDR3 DNA: TGTGCCAGCACCCACCAGGGGGCGACCTCCTACAATGAGCAGTTCTTC
CDR3 protein: CASTHQGATSYNEQFF

D gene: .
clone size: .
J gene: TRBJ1-1
V gene: TRBV18
CDR3 DNA: TGTGCCAGCTCACACGGACCGGCTGAAGCTTTCTTT
CDR3 protein: CASSHGPAEAFF

D gene: TRBD2
clone size: few
J gene: TRBJ2-1
V gene: TRBV12-3/TRBV12-4
CDR3 DNA: TGTGCCAGCAGTTTAAGGAGCGGGGGTCCCAATGAGCAGTTCTTC
CDR3 protein: CASSLRSGGPNEQFF

D gene: TRBD2
clone size: few
J gene: TRBJ2-7
V gene: TRBV29-1
CDR3 DNA: TGCAGCGTGGGGGGGACTAGCCTGGGCGAGCAGTACTTC
CDR3 protein: CSVGGTSLGEQYF